Listed below are T cell receptor beta chains from one sample, sequenced in a study of T cells in localized non-small cell lung cancer. The repertoire was sequenced with immunoSEQ multiplex PCR; TCRdb's copy has only in-frame clones and lacks some. This table holds 20,000 to 30,000 clones, 86% found once. The sequenced sample was peripheral blood, obtained before any cancer treatment. All receptors derive from a female donor at least 60 years old with stage I lung adenocarcinoma. CDR3s include the opening cysteine and the closing phenylalanine or tryptophan. D genes are given only for firm matches. Where a row states a size, it is once, few, many or the class of an expanded clone; other rows omit it.

v_call: TRBV7-9; j_call: TRBJ1-1; d_call: .; clone_size: medium-sized; cdr3_nt: TGTGCCAGCAGCTTACTTTTGGGGGGTGGCACTGAAGCTTTCTTT; cdr3_aa: CASSLLLGGGTEAFF
v_call: TRBV29-1; j_call: TRBJ2-3; d_call: .; clone_size: .; cdr3_nt: TGCAGCGTTTCTAAGGTTTCCACAGATACGCAGTATTTT; cdr3_aa: CSVSKVSTDTQYF
v_call: TRBV5-6; j_call: TRBJ1-1; d_call: TRBD1; clone_size: .; cdr3_nt: TGTGCCAGCAGTCCCGGGACAGGGGGCCTGGAGAGTGAAGCTTTCTTT; cdr3_aa: CASSPGTGGLESEAFF
v_call: TRBV10-3; j_call: TRBJ1-3; d_call: .; clone_size: .; cdr3_nt: TGTGCCATCAGTGAGTCGGAGGGCTCTGGAAACACCATATATTTT; cdr3_aa: CAISESEGSGNTIYF
v_call: TRBV7-8; j_call: TRBJ1-6; d_call: TRBD1; clone_size: .; cdr3_nt: TGTGCCAGCAGCCATGGCCTCGGGACAGCCAATTCACCCCTCCACTTT; cdr3_aa: CASSHGLGTANSPLHF
v_call: TRBV13; j_call: TRBJ2-1; d_call: .; clone_size: .; cdr3_nt: TGTGCCAGCAGCCCTCCGCTGGAGCTACTACATCGGGGGCAGTTCTTC; cdr3_aa: CASSPPLELLHRGQFF
v_call: TRBV5-4; j_call: TRBJ1-1; d_call: .; clone_size: .; cdr3_nt: TGTGCCAGCAGCCAGCTTCGTATTACAGGGCTGAACACTGAAGCTTTCTTT; cdr3_aa: CASSQLRITGLNTEAFF
v_call: TRBV10-2; j_call: TRBJ2-1; d_call: .; clone_size: few; cdr3_nt: TGCGCCAGCAGTGAGCTAGCAAATGAGCAGTTCTTC; cdr3_aa: CASSELANEQFF
v_call: TRBV7-6; j_call: TRBJ2-1; d_call: .; clone_size: .; cdr3_nt: TGTGCCAGCAGCTTAGCGGGAGAATCCTACAATGAGCAGTTCTTC; cdr3_aa: CASSLAGESYNEQFF
v_call: TRBV29-1; j_call: TRBJ2-1; d_call: .; clone_size: .; cdr3_nt: TGCAGCGTTGCGGGGGATATTTCCTACAATGAGCAGTTCTTC; cdr3_aa: CSVAGDISYNEQFF
v_call: TRBV13; j_call: TRBJ2-1; d_call: .; clone_size: .; cdr3_nt: TGTGCCAGCAGCTCCGGACGGGCGGTGGGCAATGAGCAGTTCTTC; cdr3_aa: CASSSGRAVGNEQFF
v_call: TRBV6-1; j_call: TRBJ1-5; d_call: .; clone_size: .; cdr3_nt: TGTGCCAGCAGCGCGACGGGTAGCAATCAGCCCCAGCATTTT; cdr3_aa: CASSATGSNQPQHF
v_call: TRBV4-1; j_call: TRBJ1-2; d_call: .; clone_size: once; cdr3_nt: TGCGCCAGCAGCCAAGCCACCTGGGGAAACTTTGGCTACACCTTC; cdr3_aa: CASSQATWGNFGYTF
v_call: TRBV5-6; j_call: TRBJ2-1; d_call: .; clone_size: .; cdr3_nt: TGTGCCAGCGGCCGAAACGTCCAGGGTAATGAGCAGTTCTTC; cdr3_aa: CASGRNVQGNEQFF
v_call: TRBV6-1; j_call: TRBJ2-7; d_call: TRBD1; clone_size: .; cdr3_nt: TGTGCCAGCAGTGAAAGACAGGGAAGGGACGAGCAGTACTTC; cdr3_aa: CASSERQGRDEQYF
v_call: TRBV6-5; j_call: TRBJ1-2; d_call: .; clone_size: .; cdr3_nt: TGTGCCAGCAGGGAGGGCCCGCGCAACTATGGCTACACCTTC; cdr3_aa: CASREGPRNYGYTF
v_call: TRBV14; j_call: TRBJ2-1; d_call: .; clone_size: .; cdr3_nt: TGTGCCAGCAGCCCTAGAGTTGGGTACAATGAGCAGTTCTTC; cdr3_aa: CASSPRVGYNEQFF
v_call: TRBV29-1; j_call: TRBJ2-7; d_call: TRBD2; clone_size: .; cdr3_nt: TGCAGCGTCAGGACTAGCGGCTACGAGCAGTACTTC; cdr3_aa: CSVRTSGYEQYF
v_call: TRBV5-1; j_call: TRBJ1-1; d_call: .; clone_size: .; cdr3_nt: TGCGCCAGCAGCCAAGGGGGGGGGCTGGCTGAAGCTTTCTTT; cdr3_aa: CASSQGGGLAEAFF
v_call: TRBV9; j_call: TRBJ2-7; d_call: .; clone_size: .; cdr3_nt: TGTGCCAGCAGCGGAAGACTGGGGGACGAGCAGTACTTC; cdr3_aa: CASSGRLGDEQYF
v_call: TRBV2; j_call: TRBJ1-2; d_call: .; clone_size: .; cdr3_nt: TGTGCCAGCAGTGGTGGCCCTAACTATGGCTACACCTTC; cdr3_aa: CASSGGPNYGYTF
v_call: TRBV19; j_call: TRBJ1-5; d_call: .; clone_size: few; cdr3_nt: TGTGCCAGTAGTGCACAGGTTACCCCTCAGCCCCAGCATTTT; cdr3_aa: CASSAQVTPQPQHF
v_call: TRBV19; j_call: TRBJ1-4; d_call: .; clone_size: .; cdr3_nt: TGTGCCAGTAGACAACAGGGTTCGGCAACTAATGAAAAACTGTTTTTT; cdr3_aa: CASRQQGSATNEKLFF
v_call: TRBV19; j_call: TRBJ2-7; d_call: .; clone_size: .; cdr3_nt: TGTGCCAGTAAAGGGACGGAGGACTACGAGCAGTACTTC; cdr3_aa: CASKGTEDYEQYF
v_call: TRBV27; j_call: TRBJ1-1; d_call: .; clone_size: .; cdr3_nt: TGTGCCAGCAACGACAGGTTCATGAACACTGAAGCTTTCTTT; cdr3_aa: CASNDRFMNTEAFF
v_call: TRBV5-4; j_call: TRBJ1-1; d_call: TRBD1; clone_size: .; cdr3_nt: TGTGCCAGCAGCTGGGACCGGGGCAGGGGGGTCACTGAAGCTTTCTTT; cdr3_aa: CASSWDRGRGVTEAFF
v_call: TRBV18; j_call: TRBJ1-4; d_call: TRBD1; clone_size: .; cdr3_nt: TGTGCCAGCTCCCCCTCGGGGCAGGGGGCGTATGAAAAACTGTTTTTT; cdr3_aa: CASSPSGQGAYEKLFF
v_call: TRBV30; j_call: TRBJ1-5; d_call: TRBD1; clone_size: .; cdr3_nt: TGTGCCTGGCGTCCCGGGACAGGGCCTCAGCCCCAGCATTTT; cdr3_aa: CAWRPGTGPQPQHF
v_call: TRBV7-2; j_call: TRBJ2-7; d_call: TRBD1; clone_size: .; cdr3_nt: TGTGCCAGTTCAGGGGGAACAACCCCCTACGAGCAGTACTTC; cdr3_aa: CASSGGTTPYEQYF
v_call: TRBV28; j_call: TRBJ1-1; d_call: TRBD1; clone_size: .; cdr3_nt: TGTGCCAGCAGTCCTCCGACAGGGGTAAGCACTGAAGCTTTCTTT; cdr3_aa: CASSPPTGVSTEAFF
v_call: TRBV7-9; j_call: TRBJ2-3; d_call: .; clone_size: .; cdr3_nt: TGTGCCAGCAGCTTAGCGGGGCCGCGACTTGGAGATACGCAGTATTTT; cdr3_aa: CASSLAGPRLGDTQYF
v_call: TRBV10-1; j_call: TRBJ1-1; d_call: .; clone_size: once; cdr3_nt: TGCGCCAGCAGTTTAACGGGAGATATCACTGAAGCTTTCTTT; cdr3_aa: CASSLTGDITEAFF
v_call: TRBV19; j_call: TRBJ2-3; d_call: TRBD2; clone_size: .; cdr3_nt: TGTGCCAGTCGGGCGGGAGTGGCAGATACGCAGTATTTT; cdr3_aa: CASRAGVADTQYF
v_call: TRBV19; j_call: TRBJ2-7; d_call: .; clone_size: once; cdr3_nt: TGTGCCAGTAGTATAGACCTTTCAACGGGGTCCTACGAGCAGTACTTC; cdr3_aa: CASSIDLSTGSYEQYF
v_call: TRBV7-6; j_call: TRBJ2-1; d_call: TRBD2; clone_size: .; cdr3_nt: TGTGCCAGCAGCTTACCCGGACTAGCTTGGCAGTTCTTC; cdr3_aa: CASSLPGLAWQFF
v_call: TRBV5-5; j_call: TRBJ2-5; d_call: .; clone_size: .; cdr3_nt: TGTGCCAGCAGCTTAAGATCAGGGCGTCAAGAGACCCAGTACTTC; cdr3_aa: CASSLRSGRQETQYF
v_call: TRBV6-1; j_call: TRBJ2-1; d_call: .; clone_size: .; cdr3_nt: TGTGCCAGCAGGGGGGACGGGAATGAGCAGTTCTTC; cdr3_aa: CASRGDGNEQFF
v_call: TRBV2; j_call: TRBJ1-2; d_call: .; clone_size: few; cdr3_nt: TGTGCCAGCAGTGTCGGGATCAACTATGGCTACACCTTC; cdr3_aa: CASSVGINYGYTF
v_call: TRBV15; j_call: TRBJ1-1; d_call: TRBD1; clone_size: .; cdr3_nt: TGTGCCACCAGCAGAGATAGGGACAGGGTTGTAGCTTTCTTT; cdr3_aa: CATSRDRDRVVAFF
v_call: TRBV19; j_call: TRBJ1-1; d_call: .; clone_size: .; cdr3_nt: TGTGCCAGTAGTATGGGGGGTACGGGCACTGAAGCTTTCTTT; cdr3_aa: CASSMGGTGTEAFF
v_call: TRBV9; j_call: TRBJ2-7; d_call: .; clone_size: .; cdr3_nt: TGTGCCAGCAACGAAAGCCCGAGCTCCTACGAGCAGTACTTC; cdr3_aa: CASNESPSSYEQYF
v_call: TRBV9; j_call: TRBJ2-3; d_call: TRBD2; clone_size: .; cdr3_nt: TGTGCCAGCAGCGTAGCGCCCGGAGGGACTAGCGGGGGGGCCACAGATACGCAGTATTTT; cdr3_aa: CASSVAPGGTSGGATDTQYF
v_call: TRBV19; j_call: TRBJ2-7; d_call: TRBD2; clone_size: .; cdr3_nt: TGTGCCAGTAGTATCGGGGAGGGGAACTACGAGCAGTACTTC; cdr3_aa: CASSIGEGNYEQYF
v_call: TRBV27; j_call: TRBJ2-7; d_call: TRBD1; clone_size: .; cdr3_nt: TGTGCCAGCAGTTTATCCGGGACAGGGGGACTGGGCAAGCAGTACTTC; cdr3_aa: CASSLSGTGGLGKQYF
v_call: TRBV9; j_call: TRBJ2-2; d_call: .; clone_size: .; cdr3_nt: TGTGCCAGCAGCTCAACGATGGACAGAAACACCGGGGAGCTGTTTTTT; cdr3_aa: CASSSTMDRNTGELFF
v_call: TRBV6-5; j_call: TRBJ2-7; d_call: .; clone_size: .; cdr3_nt: TGTGCCAGCAGTTACTCGAATGGGCAGGGCGACGAGCAGTACTTC; cdr3_aa: CASSYSNGQGDEQYF
v_call: TRBV6-1; j_call: TRBJ1-5; d_call: .; clone_size: .; cdr3_nt: TGTGCCAGCAGTGAACAGGGGATTGCACCTCAGCCCCAGCATTTT; cdr3_aa: CASSEQGIAPQPQHF
v_call: TRBV27; j_call: TRBJ1-4; d_call: .; clone_size: .; cdr3_nt: TGTGCCAGCAGTTTATCCCGATCTGAAGTTAATGAAAAACTGTTTTTT; cdr3_aa: CASSLSRSEVNEKLFF
v_call: TRBV7-2; j_call: TRBJ2-7; d_call: .; clone_size: .; cdr3_nt: TGTGCCAGCAGCTTAGAGGACGGAACCTACGAGCAGTACTTC; cdr3_aa: CASSLEDGTYEQYF
v_call: TRBV18; j_call: TRBJ2-7; d_call: .; clone_size: .; cdr3_nt: TGTGCCAGCTCACCACCATCACAGTCCTACGAGCAGTACTTC; cdr3_aa: CASSPPSQSYEQYF
v_call: TRBV5-1; j_call: TRBJ1-3; d_call: TRBD1; clone_size: .; cdr3_nt: TGCGCCAGCAGCTTGGCCGGGGACAGGGGAAACACCATATATTTT; cdr3_aa: CASSLAGDRGNTIYF
v_call: TRBV19; j_call: TRBJ1-2; d_call: TRBD1; clone_size: .; cdr3_nt: TGTGCCAGTTCCGGACAGGGTGGATATGGCTACACCTTC; cdr3_aa: CASSGQGGYGYTF
v_call: TRBV5-5; j_call: TRBJ1-2; d_call: TRBD1; clone_size: .; cdr3_nt: TGTGCCAGCAGCGGCGGGGACAGAGCTAACTATGGCTACACCTTC; cdr3_aa: CASSGGDRANYGYTF
v_call: TRBV27; j_call: TRBJ1-6; d_call: .; clone_size: .; cdr3_nt: TGTGCCACCAAGGGGGGATTGGGGTCCTATAATTCACCCCTCCACTTT; cdr3_aa: CATKGGLGSYNSPLHF
v_call: TRBV27; j_call: TRBJ1-2; d_call: .; clone_size: .; cdr3_nt: TGTGCCAGCAGTTTATCGTTCACAGGGAGGAATGGCTACACCTTC; cdr3_aa: CASSLSFTGRNGYTF
v_call: TRBV5-1; j_call: TRBJ1-2; d_call: .; clone_size: .; cdr3_nt: TGCGCCAGCAGCCCCCCACAGGGTTCGGGCTATGGCTACACCTTC; cdr3_aa: CASSPPQGSGYGYTF
v_call: TRBV6-1; j_call: TRBJ1-5; d_call: .; clone_size: few; cdr3_nt: TGTGCCAGCAGTGCGGGGGGCACTAGTAATCAGCCCCAGCATTTT; cdr3_aa: CASSAGGTSNQPQHF
v_call: TRBV7-2; j_call: TRBJ2-1; d_call: TRBD2; clone_size: .; cdr3_nt: TGTGCCAGCAGCCGTCCGGGACTAGCGGGGGCTTACAATGAGCAGTTCTTC; cdr3_aa: CASSRPGLAGAYNEQFF
v_call: TRBV19; j_call: TRBJ1-2; d_call: .; clone_size: .; cdr3_nt: TGTGCCAGTAGTATTGGCCAGTTCAGTAACTATGGCTACACCTTC; cdr3_aa: CASSIGQFSNYGYTF